Each of the 2 T cell receptor beta chains below was sequenced from the same sample in a study of shared clonotypes between healthy human individuals. The naive CD8 fraction comprised CD45RO-negative cells positively selected for CCR7 and excluded terminally differentiated effector memory CD45RA+ cells. Here immunoSEQ multiplex PCR was the method, and the copy in TCRdb shows in-frame clones only, minus some. The data show more than 550,000 clones, 92% seen once. The specimen was naive CD8+ T cells sorted from blood. The receptors were sampled from a young man in good health.

This clone came up once. V usage is TRBV7-8 and J usage is TRBJ2-1; D uncertain. Germline lookup yields CDR1 SGHVS and CDR2 FQNEAQ. This CDR3 region has 14 residues. The germline V and J ends were trimmed by 7 bases and 2 bases, with 12 bases remaining between them. The chain's CDR3 is CASMQSDPYNEQFF. CDR3 in DNA: TGTGCCAGCATGCAAAGCGACCCCTACAATGAGCAGTTCTTC.

CDR3 in amino acids: CASSPSQGQPQHF. As DNA, the CDR3 is TGTGCCAGCAGCCCCAGTCAGGGTCAGCCCCAGCATTTT. This sequence joins TRBV7-8 and TRBJ1-5; a weak D match, TRBD1 (5 bases). CDR3 size: 13 residues. Deletions cut 5 bases from V and 6 bases from J, with 11 bases between. In germline, CDR1 is SGHVS, CDR2 FQNEAQ.